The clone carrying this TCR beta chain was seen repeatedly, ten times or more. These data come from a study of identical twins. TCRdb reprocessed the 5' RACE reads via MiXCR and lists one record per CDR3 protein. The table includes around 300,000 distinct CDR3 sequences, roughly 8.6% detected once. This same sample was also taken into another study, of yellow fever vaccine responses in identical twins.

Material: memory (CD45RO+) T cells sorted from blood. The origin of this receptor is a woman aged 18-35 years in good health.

In nucleotides, the CDR3 is TGTGCCAGCAGCTGGACAGGGGAGGATGGCTACACCTTC. It specifies CASSWTGEDGYTF. The genes are TRBV5-5 and TRBJ1-2; 9 bases fit TRBD1. The junction had 3 bases not matched to a gene; V was cut back by 3 bases and J by 6 bases. The CDR3 sequence is 13 residues long. From germline, CDR1 is SGHKS and CDR2 YYEKEE (reference sequence).